This T cell receptor (beta chain) was sequenced in a study of blood T cell repertoires in COVID-19. About the research overall: Sites across the United States, Italy and Spain contributed samples from acute and convalescent COVID-19.

Assay: immunoSEQ multiplex PCR; the TCRdb copy retains only in-frame clones and omits some. Of roughly 150,000 clones in the sample, roughly nine tenths are singletons; the top ten hold around an eighth. Germline values: CDR1 SSHAT, CDR2 FNYEAQ (reference sequence). The CDR3 spans 16 residues. To note about this clone: At one boundary the junction diverges from the germline segment, which might be a read error.

Seattle cases were enrolled at active infection and followed longitudinally. The gene calls are TRBV7-7 and TRBJ2-5; 8 nucleotides line up with TRBD1. The specimen sequenced was peripheral blood. The source of this sequence is a man aged 18 to 29 with COVID-19, enrolled during active disease. The CDR3 DNA follows: TGTGCTAGCAGCTGGTCCCGGGACAGGTACCAAGAGACCCAGTACTTC. Translation: CASSWSRDRYQETQYF.